The present TCR beta chain was sequenced within a study of blood T cells in healthy people across ages. Trimming shortened V by 5 bases and J by 0 bases, and 8 bases separated the two germline ends. From germline, CDR1 is SGHDN and CDR2 FVKESK. CDR3 length equals 13 residues. It was with a sample-barcoded 5' primer and a J-beta primer mix that a second PCR of roughly 7 to 12 cycles was run. The authors tagged each cDNA molecule using a template-switch adaptor with 12 random nucleotides. Every sample returned 2.5 million or more CDR3-containing paired-end reads. TCRdb reprocessed the 5' RACE reads with MiXCR, giving one entry per CDR3 protein. The sample shows 1.5 million to 2 million distinct CDR3 sequences, approximately 28% of them seen only once. This clonotype was observed a handful of times. Its target is unknown. Whole-study results and caveats: Roughly linear age-related decline in beta diversity appeared, significant by age 40. Estimated diversity that came from one million T cells was considered an underestimate.

The J gene is TRBJ2-7, the V gene TRBV14; D not certain. This sequence originates from a woman in her 30s in good health. The sequenced sample consisted of blood. The CDR3 coding sequence is TGTGCCAGCAGCTCTCGTCTCTCCTACGAGCAGTACTTC. It specifies CASSSRLSYEQYF.